This T cell receptor (beta chain) was recorded in a study of Graves' ophthalmopathy and Graves' hyperthyroidism. Study-wide findings and caveats: The majority of expanded thyroid clonotypes above 0.001 frequency also occurred in blood.

The germline V and J ends were trimmed by 3 bases and 4 bases, with 15 bases remaining between them. The CDR3 is made up of 15 amino acids. In germline, CDR1 is MGHDK, CDR2 SYGVNS. Amplification targeted the TCR beta CDR3 regions, with RNA transcripts as the source material. After a first-round RT-PCR with HTBI primers, a second-round multiplex PCR was run. TCRdb re-called the multiplex PCR reads with MiXCR, one entry per CDR3 protein. Of under 800,000 distinct CDR3 sequences in the sample, 22% were seen once. With regard to this clonotype: Its antigen is not known.

Sequencing used peripheral blood. This sequence joins TRBV25-1 and TRBJ2-5; D could derive from TRBD1 or TRBD2 (5 bases each). The clonotype was recovered from a woman between 18 and 30 years old with stable Graves' hyperthyroidism. Some clones in this sample may be carry-over from other donors' samples. The CDR3 DNA follows: TGTGCCAGCAGTGATAGTGGGACGGTCGGAGAGACCCAGTACTTC. Its translation is CASSDSGTVGETQYF.